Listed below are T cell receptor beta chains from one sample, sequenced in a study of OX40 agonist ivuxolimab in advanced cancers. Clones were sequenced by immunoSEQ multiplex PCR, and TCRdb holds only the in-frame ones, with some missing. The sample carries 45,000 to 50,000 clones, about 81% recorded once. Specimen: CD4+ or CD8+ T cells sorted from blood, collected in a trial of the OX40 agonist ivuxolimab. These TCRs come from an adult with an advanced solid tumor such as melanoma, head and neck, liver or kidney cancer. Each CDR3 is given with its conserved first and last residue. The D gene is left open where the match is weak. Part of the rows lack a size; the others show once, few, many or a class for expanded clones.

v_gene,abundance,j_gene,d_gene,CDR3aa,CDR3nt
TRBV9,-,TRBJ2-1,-,CASSVAWDEQFF,TGTGCCAGCAGCGTAGCGTGGGATGAGCAGTTCTTC
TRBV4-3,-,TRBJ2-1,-,CASSQESGSYNEQFF,TGCGCCAGCAGCCAAGAGAGCGGATCCTACAATGAGCAGTTCTTC
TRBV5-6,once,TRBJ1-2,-,CASSLALLGEDGYTF,TGTGCCAGCAGCTTGGCGCTTTTAGGGGAGGATGGCTACACCTTC
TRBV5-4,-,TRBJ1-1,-,CASSGPAGATEAFF,TGTGCCAGCAGCGGCCCTGCGGGGGCCACTGAAGCTTTCTTT
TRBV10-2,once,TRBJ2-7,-,CASRYQGDINEQYF,TGCGCCAGCAGATACCAGGGTGACATCAACGAGCAGTACTTC
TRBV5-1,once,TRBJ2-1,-,CASSLRVADNEQFF,TGCGCCAGCAGCTTGAGGGTAGCGGACAATGAGCAGTTCTTC
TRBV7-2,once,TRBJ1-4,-,CASSLVGGGAEKLFF,TGTGCCAGCAGCTTAGTGGGAGGGGGGGCCGAAAAACTGTTTTTT
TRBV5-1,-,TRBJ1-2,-,CASSLDSGYGYTF,TGCGCCAGCAGCTTGGATTCAGGATATGGCTACACCTTC
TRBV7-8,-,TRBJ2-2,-,CASSLLGTNTGELFF,TGTGCCAGCAGCTTATTGGGAACGAACACCGGGGAGCTGTTTTTT
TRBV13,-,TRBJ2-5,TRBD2,CASSLGSSGSRETQYF,TGTGCCAGCAGCTTAGGGTCTAGCGGGAGCAGAGAGACCCAGTACTTC
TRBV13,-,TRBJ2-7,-,CASSLGRTGASYEQYF,TGTGCCAGCAGCTTAGGGAGGACGGGAGCGAGCTACGAGCAGTACTTC
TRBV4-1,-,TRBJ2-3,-,CASSQDPSAVTDTQYF,TGCGCCAGCAGCCAAGATCCCTCGGCAGTCACAGATACGCAGTATTTT
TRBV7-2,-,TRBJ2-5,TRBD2,CASSSTSGSETQYF,TGTGCCAGCAGCTCTACTAGCGGGAGTGAGACCCAGTACTTC
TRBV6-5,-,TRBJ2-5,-,CATLDSAQETQYF,TGTGCCACCCTGGACAGTGCCCAAGAGACCCAGTACTTC
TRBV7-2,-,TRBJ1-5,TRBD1,CASSPWTGNSNQPQHF,TGTGCCAGCAGCCCGTGGACAGGGAATAGCAATCAGCCCCAGCATTTT
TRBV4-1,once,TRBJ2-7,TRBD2,CASSQDSGSGSPYEQYF,TGCGCCAGCAGCCAAGATTCCGGTAGCGGGTCACCCTACGAGCAGTACTTC
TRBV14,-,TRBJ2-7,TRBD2,CASSQVGLAGAYEQYF,TGTGCCAGCAGCCAAGTGGGACTAGCGGGAGCCTACGAGCAGTACTTC
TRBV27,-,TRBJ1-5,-,CASSLDIYSNQPQHF,TGTGCCAGCAGTCTGGACATTTATAGCAATCAGCCCCAGCATTTT
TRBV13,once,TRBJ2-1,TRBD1,CASSSKNRGQSNEQFF,TGTGCCAGCAGCTCTAAGAACAGGGGGCAAAGCAATGAGCAGTTCTTC
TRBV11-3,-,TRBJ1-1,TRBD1,CASSRDRYTEAFF,TGTGCCAGCAGCCGGGACAGGTACACTGAAGCTTTCTTT
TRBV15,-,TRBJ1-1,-,CATSRSPQALPGAFF,TGTGCCACCAGCAGGAGTCCCCAGGCCCTCCCGGGAGCTTTCTTT
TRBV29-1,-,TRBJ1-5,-,CSVEAGGVNQPQHF,TGCAGCGTTGAAGCGGGGGGCGTCAATCAGCCCCAGCATTTT
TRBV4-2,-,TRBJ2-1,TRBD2,CASSLRLAGNNEQFF,TGTGCCAGCAGCCTAAGACTAGCGGGGAACAATGAGCAGTTCTTC
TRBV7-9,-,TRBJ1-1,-,CASSLAKGAGTEAFF,TGTGCCAGCAGCTTAGCAAAAGGGGCCGGTACTGAAGCTTTCTTT
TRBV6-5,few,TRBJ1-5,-,CASSYSPTGPQHF,TGTGCCAGCAGTTACAGTCCTACAGGGCCCCAGCATTTT
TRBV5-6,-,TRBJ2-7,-,CASSSNRESYEQYF,TGTGCCAGCAGCAGCAACAGGGAATCCTACGAGCAGTACTTC
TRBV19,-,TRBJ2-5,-,CASSTRRGGKKETQYF,TGTGCCAGTAGTACCAGAAGGGGCGGGAAGAAAGAGACCCAGTACTTC
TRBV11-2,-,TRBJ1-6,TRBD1,CASSPQTGQQSPLHF,TGTGCCAGCAGCCCCCAGACAGGGCAACAGTCACCCCTCCACTTT
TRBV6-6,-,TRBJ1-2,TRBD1,CASSWGQGTYGYTF,TGTGCCAGCAGTTGGGGACAGGGGACCTATGGCTACACCTTC
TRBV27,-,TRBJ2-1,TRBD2,CASGGLAGYNEQFF,TGTGCCAGCGGGGGACTAGCGGGGTACAATGAGCAGTTCTTC
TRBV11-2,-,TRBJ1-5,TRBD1,CASSSRTGGRDQPQHF,TGTGCCAGCAGCTCCAGAACAGGGGGTCGTGATCAGCCCCAGCATTTT
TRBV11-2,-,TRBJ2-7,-,CASSLVGRGGEQYF,TGTGCCAGCAGCTTAGTCGGCAGGGGGGGCGAGCAGTACTTC
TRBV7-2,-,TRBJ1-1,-,CASSPGPAYTEAFF,TGTGCCAGCAGCCCGGGCCCAGCTTACACTGAAGCTTTCTTT
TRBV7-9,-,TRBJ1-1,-,CASSLEWEAFF,TGTGCCAGCAGCTTAGAGTGGGAAGCTTTCTTT
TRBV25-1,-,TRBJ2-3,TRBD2,CASSGLAVTDTQYF,TGTGCCAGCAGTGGACTAGCGGTGACAGATACGCAGTATTTT
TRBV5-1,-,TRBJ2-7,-,CASSLGGFNEQYF,TGCGCCAGCAGCTTGGGAGGGTTCAACGAGCAGTACTTC
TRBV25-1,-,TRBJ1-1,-,CASSPNTEAFF,TGTGCCAGCAGCCCAAACACTGAAGCTTTCTTT
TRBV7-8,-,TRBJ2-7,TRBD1,CASSPGQGLYEQYF,TGTGCCAGCAGTCCGGGACAGGGTTTGTACGAGCAGTACTTC
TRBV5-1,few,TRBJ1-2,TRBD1,CASRWDRGRDNYGYTF,TGCGCCAGCAGATGGGACAGGGGGCGCGATAACTATGGCTACACCTTC
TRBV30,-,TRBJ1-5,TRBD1,CAWSAGQGKQPQHF,TGTGCCTGGAGTGCCGGACAGGGGAAGCAGCCCCAGCATTTT
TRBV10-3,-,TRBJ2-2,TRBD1,CAINPGQDTGELFF,TGTGCCATCAACCCGGGACAGGACACCGGGGAGCTGTTTTTT
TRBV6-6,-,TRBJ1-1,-,CASSYSAGERTEAFF,TGTGCCAGCAGTTACTCGGCAGGGGAGAGGACTGAAGCTTTCTTT
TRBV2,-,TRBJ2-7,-,CASTGGLDYEQYF,TGTGCCAGCACCGGGGGGCTGGACTACGAGCAGTACTTC
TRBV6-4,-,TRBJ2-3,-,CASSPQGGTDTQYF,TGTGCCAGCAGCCCTCAGGGGGGAACAGATACGCAGTATTTT
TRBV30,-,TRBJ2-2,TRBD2,CAWSVVAGGPMGTGELFF,TGTGCCTGGAGTGTAGTAGCGGGAGGGCCTATGGGAACCGGGGAGCTGTTTTTT
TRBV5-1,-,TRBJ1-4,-,CASSGGQGVDEKLFF,TGCGCCAGCAGCGGAGGACAAGGGGTGGATGAAAAACTGTTTTTT
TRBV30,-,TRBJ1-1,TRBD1,CACKTGGLRMNTEAFF,TGTGCCTGTAAGACAGGGGGCCTGAGGATGAACACTGAAGCTTTCTTT
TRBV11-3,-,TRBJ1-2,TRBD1,CASSLVQQGEPNYGYTF,TGTGCCAGCAGCTTAGTGCAACAGGGGGAACCTAACTATGGCTACACCTTC
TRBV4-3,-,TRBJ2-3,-,CASSPDYMGNLVSTDTQYF,TGCGCCAGCAGCCCCGACTATATGGGGAACCTAGTGAGCACAGATACGCAGTATTTT
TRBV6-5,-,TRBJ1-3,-,CASSYDSGNTIYF,TGTGCCAGCAGTTACGACTCGGGAAACACCATATATTTT
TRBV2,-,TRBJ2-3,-,CASSEPGKGGLYTDTQYF,TGTGCCAGCAGTGAACCGGGAAAGGGCGGACTGTACACAGATACGCAGTATTTT
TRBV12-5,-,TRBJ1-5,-,CASEGSGNQPQHF,TGTGCTAGTGAAGGGAGTGGCAATCAGCCCCAGCATTTT
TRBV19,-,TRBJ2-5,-,CASSIGVQETQYF,TGTGCCAGTAGTATTGGGGTTCAGGAGACCCAGTACTTC
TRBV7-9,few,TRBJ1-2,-,CASSSWDRPTGYTF,TGTGCCAGCAGCTCATGGGACCGCCCGACTGGCTACACCTTC
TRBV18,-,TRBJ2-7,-,CASSPTQDYEQYF,TGTGCCAGCTCACCAACACAGGACTACGAGCAGTACTTC
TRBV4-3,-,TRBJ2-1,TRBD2,CASSQEWAGVVRDEQFF,TGCGCCAGCAGCCAAGAATGGGCGGGAGTAGTAAGGGATGAGCAGTTCTTC
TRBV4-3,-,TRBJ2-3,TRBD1,CASSPRRGTGVYTQYF,TGCGCCAGCAGCCCTCGCCGGGGGACAGGGGTTTATACGCAGTATTTT